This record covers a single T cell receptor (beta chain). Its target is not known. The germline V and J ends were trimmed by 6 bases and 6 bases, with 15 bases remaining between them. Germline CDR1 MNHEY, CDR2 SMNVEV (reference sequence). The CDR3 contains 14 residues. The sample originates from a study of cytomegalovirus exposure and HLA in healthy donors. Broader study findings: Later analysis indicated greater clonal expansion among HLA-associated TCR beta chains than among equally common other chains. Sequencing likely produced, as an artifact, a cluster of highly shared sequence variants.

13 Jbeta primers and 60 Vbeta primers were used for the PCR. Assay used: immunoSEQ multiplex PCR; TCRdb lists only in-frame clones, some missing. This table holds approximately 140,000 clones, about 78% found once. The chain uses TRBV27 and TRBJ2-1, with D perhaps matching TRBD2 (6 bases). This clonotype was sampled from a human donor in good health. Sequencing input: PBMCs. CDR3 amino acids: CASSRGTPPNEQFF. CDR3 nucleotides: TGTGCCAGCAGCCGCGGGACTCCGCCCAATGAGCAGTTCTTC.